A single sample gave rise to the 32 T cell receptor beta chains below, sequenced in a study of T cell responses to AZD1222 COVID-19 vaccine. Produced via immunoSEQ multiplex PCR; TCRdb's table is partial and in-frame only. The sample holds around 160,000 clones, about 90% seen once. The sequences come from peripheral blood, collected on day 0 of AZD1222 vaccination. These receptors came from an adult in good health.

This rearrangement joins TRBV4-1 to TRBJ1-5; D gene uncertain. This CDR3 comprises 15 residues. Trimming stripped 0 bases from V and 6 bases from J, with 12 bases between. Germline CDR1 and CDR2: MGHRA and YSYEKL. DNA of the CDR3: TGCGCCAGCAGCCAAGAGCCAGCTAGTGGTCAGCCCCAGCATTTT. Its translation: CASSQEPASGQPQHF.

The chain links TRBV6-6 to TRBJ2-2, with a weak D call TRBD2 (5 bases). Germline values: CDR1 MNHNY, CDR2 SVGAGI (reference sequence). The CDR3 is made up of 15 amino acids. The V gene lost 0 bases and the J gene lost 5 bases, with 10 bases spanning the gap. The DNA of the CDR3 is TGTGCCAGCAGTTACTCGAGGGCCGGGACCGGGGAGCTGTTTTTT. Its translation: CASSYSRAGTGELFF.

This chain's CDR3 is CASSEWRASSYNEQFF. DNA for the CDR3: TGTGCCAGCAGCGAGTGGAGGGCGAGCTCCTACAATGAGCAGTTCTTC. This chain uses TRBV7-9 with TRBJ2-1; D may be TRBD2 (6 bases). The length of the CDR3 is 16 residues. Germline V gene lookup returns CDR1 SEHNR and CDR2 FQNEAQ (reference sequence). Trimming shortened V by 5 bases and J by 0 bases, and 14 bases separated the two germline ends.

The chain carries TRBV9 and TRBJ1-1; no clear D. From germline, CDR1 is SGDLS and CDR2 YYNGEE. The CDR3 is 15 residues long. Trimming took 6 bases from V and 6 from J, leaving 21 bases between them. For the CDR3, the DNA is TGTGCCAGCAAAAAAGGCCTCGCGATTCGGTCTGAAGCTTTCTTT. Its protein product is CASKKGLAIRSEAFF.

The CDR3 nucleotides read TGCGCCAGCAGCCAAACGGGGGTCACCGGGGAGCTGTTTTTT. Its translation: CASSQTGVTGELFF. This rearrangement joins TRBV4-3 to TRBJ2-2; maybe TRBD2 (6 bases). The germline V gene has CDR1 LGHNA and CDR2 YSLEER. This CDR3 is built from 14 residues. Trimming removed 2 bases from V and 4 bases from J, with 8 bases in between.

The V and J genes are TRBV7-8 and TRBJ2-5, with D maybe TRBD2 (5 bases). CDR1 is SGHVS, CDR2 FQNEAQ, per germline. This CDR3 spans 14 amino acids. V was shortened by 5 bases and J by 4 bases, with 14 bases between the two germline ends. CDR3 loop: CASSPRLGGETQYF. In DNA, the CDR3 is TGTGCCAGCAGCCCCCGGCTCGGAGGAGAGACCCAGTACTTC.

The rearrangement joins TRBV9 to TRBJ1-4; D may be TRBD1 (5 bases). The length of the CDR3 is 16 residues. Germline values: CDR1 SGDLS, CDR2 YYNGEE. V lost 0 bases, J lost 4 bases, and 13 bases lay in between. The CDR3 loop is CASSVALDSLNEKLFF. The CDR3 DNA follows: TGTGCCAGCAGCGTAGCCCTCGACAGCCTTAATGAAAAACTGTTTTTT.

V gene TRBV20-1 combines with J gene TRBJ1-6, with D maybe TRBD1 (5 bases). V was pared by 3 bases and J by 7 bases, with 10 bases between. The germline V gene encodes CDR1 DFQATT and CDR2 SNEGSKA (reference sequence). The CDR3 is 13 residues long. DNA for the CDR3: TGCAGTGCTAGTGGGGGGGTAAATTCACCCCTCCACTTT. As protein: CSASGGVNSPLHF.

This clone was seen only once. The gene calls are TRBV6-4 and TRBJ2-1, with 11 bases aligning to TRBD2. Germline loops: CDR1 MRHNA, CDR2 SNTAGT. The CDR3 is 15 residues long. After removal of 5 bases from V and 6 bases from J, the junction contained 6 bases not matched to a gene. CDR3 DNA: TGTGCCAGCAGTATACTAGCGGGGGCCTTCAATGAGCAGTTCTTC. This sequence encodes CASSILAGAFNEQFF.

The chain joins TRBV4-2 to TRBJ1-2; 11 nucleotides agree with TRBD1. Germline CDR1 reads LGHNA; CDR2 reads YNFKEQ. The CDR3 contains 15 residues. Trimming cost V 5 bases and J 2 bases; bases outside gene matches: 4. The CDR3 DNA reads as TGTGCCAGCAGCGCCCGGGACAGGGGGAACTATGGCTACACCTTC. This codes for CASSARDRGNYGYTF.

CDR3 residues: CASSQDPGSYNEQFF. Here the CDR3 DNA reads TGCGCCAGCAGCCAAGATCCGGGGTCCTACAATGAGCAGTTCTTC. This chain joins TRBV4-1 and TRBJ2-1; the D gene is possibly TRBD2 (5 bases). Deletions cut 0 bases from V and 1 base from J, with 7 bases between. In germline, CDR1 is MGHRA, CDR2 YSYEKL. The CDR3 loop spans 15 amino acids.

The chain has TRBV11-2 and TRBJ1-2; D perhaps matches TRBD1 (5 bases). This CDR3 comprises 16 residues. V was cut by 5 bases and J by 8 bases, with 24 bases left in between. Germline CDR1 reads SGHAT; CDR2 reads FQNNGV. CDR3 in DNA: TGTGCCAGCAGCCCACTCAAAAGAGCGGGGCCCGGCGGCTACACCTTC. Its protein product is CASSPLKRAGPGGYTF.

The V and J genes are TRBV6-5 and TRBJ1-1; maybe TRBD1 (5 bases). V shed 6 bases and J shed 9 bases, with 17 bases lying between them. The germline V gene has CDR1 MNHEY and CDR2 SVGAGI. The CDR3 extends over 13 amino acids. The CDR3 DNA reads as TGTGCCAGCAGCCACGGACGGGGACTACAAGCTTTCTTT. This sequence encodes CASSHGRGLQAFF.

The CDR3 reads CASSQVEEGRLNEKLFF. CDR3 nucleotides: TGTGCCAGCAGCCAAGTAGAAGAGGGACGGCTTAATGAAAAACTGTTTTTT. The rearrangement links TRBV11-2 to TRBJ1-4; D might be TRBD1 (5 bases). The germline gives CDR1 SGHAT, CDR2 FQNNGV. This CDR3 region has 17 residues. The V end lost 5 bases, the J end lost 4 bases, and 20 bases lay between the germline ends.

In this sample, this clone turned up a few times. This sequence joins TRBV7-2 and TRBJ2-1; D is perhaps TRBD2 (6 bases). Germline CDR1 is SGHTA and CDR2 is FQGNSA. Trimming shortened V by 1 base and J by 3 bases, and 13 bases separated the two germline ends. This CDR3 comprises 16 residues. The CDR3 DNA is TGTGCCAGCAGCTTAGTAGGGGCGGGGAGCTACAATGAGCAGTTCTTC. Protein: CASSLVGAGSYNEQFF.

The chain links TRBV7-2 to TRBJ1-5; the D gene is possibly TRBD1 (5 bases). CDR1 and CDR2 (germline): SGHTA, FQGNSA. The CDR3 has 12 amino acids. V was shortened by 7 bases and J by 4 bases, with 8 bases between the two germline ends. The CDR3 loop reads CASTGPNQPQHF. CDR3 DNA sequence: TGTGCCAGCACAGGGCCGAATCAGCCCCAGCATTTT.

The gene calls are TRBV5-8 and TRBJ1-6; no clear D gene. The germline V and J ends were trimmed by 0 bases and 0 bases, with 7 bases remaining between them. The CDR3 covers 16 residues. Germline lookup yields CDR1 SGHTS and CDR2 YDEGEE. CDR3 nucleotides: TGTGCCAGCAGCTTGGGGCGGAGCTCCTATAATTCACCCCTCCACTTT. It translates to CASSLGRSSYNSPLHF.

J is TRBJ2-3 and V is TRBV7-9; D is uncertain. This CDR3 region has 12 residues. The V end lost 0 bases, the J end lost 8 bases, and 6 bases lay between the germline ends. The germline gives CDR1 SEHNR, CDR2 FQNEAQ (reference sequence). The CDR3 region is CASSLAHGTQYF. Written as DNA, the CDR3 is TGTGCCAGCAGCTTAGCCCACGGTACGCAGTATTTT.

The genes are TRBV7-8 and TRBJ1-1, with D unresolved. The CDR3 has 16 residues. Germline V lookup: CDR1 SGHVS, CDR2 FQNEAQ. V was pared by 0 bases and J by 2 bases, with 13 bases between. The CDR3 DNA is TGTGCCAGCAGCTTAGCTTCTTCCCGGTTCAACACTGAAGCTTTCTTT. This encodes CASSLASSRFNTEAFF.

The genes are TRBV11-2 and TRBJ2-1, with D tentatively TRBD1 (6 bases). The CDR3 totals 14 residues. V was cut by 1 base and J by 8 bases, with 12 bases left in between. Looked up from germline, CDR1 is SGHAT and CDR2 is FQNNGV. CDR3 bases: TGTGCCAGCAGCTTAGCCGGGACAAACCATGAGCAGTTCTTC. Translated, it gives CASSLAGTNHEQFF.

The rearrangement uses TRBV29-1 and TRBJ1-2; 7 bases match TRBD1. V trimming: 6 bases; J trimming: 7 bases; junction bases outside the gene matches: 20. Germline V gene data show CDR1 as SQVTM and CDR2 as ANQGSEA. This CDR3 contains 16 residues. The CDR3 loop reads CSVLVANRGGLGGYTF. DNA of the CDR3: TGCAGCGTCCTCGTCGCTAACAGGGGCGGACTTGGTGGCTACACCTTC.

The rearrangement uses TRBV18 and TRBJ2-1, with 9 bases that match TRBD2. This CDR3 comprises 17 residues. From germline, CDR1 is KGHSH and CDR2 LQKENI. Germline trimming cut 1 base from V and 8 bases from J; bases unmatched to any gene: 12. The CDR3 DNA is TGTGCCAGCTCACCACTTCCCGGCGGGGGGGCCGGGGATGAGCAGTTCTTC. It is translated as CASSPLPGGGAGDEQFF.

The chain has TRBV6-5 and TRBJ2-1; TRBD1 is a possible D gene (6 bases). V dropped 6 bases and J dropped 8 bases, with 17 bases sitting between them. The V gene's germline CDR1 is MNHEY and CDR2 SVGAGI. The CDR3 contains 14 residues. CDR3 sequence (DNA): TGTGCCAGCAGGGTCCTGGGGGCTTGGGATGAGCAGTTCTTC. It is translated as CASRVLGAWDEQFF.

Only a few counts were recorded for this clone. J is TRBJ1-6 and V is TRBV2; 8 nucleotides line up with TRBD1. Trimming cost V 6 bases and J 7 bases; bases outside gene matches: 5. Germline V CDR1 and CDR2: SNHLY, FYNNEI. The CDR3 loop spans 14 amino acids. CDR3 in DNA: TGTGCCAGCAGACCGGGACAGGCGAATTCACCCCTCCACTTT. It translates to CASRPGQANSPLHF.

CDR3 region: CASERDRDNSPLHF. Written as DNA, the CDR3 is TGTGCCAGCGAGAGGGACAGGGATAATTCACCCCTCCACTTT. This sequence joins TRBV2 and TRBJ1-6, with 9 nucleotides matching TRBD1. This CDR3 contains 14 residues. CDR1 and CDR2 from the germline V gene are SNHLY and FYNNEI. V trimming: 8 bases; J trimming: 5 bases; junction bases outside the gene matches: 4.

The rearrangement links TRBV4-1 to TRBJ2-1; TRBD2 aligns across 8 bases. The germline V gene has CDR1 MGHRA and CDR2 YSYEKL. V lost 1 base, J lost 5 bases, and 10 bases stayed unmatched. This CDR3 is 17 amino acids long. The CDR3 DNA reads TGCGCCAGCAGCCAAGCGCTCCGACTAGCGACGAACAATGAGCAGTTCTTC. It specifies CASSQALRLATNNEQFF.

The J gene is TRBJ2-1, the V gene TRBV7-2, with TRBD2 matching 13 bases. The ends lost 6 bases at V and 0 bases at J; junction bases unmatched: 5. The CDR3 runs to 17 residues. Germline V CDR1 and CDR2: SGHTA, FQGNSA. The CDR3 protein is CASSYRLAGGSYNEQFF. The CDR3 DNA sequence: TGTGCCAGCAGTTACAGACTAGCGGGGGGCTCCTACAATGAGCAGTTCTTC.

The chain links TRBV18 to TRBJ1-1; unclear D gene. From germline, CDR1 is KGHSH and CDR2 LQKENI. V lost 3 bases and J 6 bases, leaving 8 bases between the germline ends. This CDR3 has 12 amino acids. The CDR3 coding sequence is TGTGCCAGCTCACCGCGGGCACCTGAAGCTTTCTTT. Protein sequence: CASSPRAPEAFF. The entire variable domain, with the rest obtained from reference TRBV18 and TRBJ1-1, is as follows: NAGVMQNPRHLVRRRGQEARLRCSPMKGHSHVYWYRQLPEEGLKFMVYLQKENIIDESGMPKERFSAEFPKEGPSILRIQQVVRGDSAAYFCASSPRAPEAFFGQGTRLTVV.

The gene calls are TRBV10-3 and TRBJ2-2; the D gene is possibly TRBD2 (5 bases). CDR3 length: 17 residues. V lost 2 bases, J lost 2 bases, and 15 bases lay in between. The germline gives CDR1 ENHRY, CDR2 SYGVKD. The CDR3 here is CAISEHRRTGNTGELFF. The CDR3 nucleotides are TGTGCCATCAGTGAGCATCGGAGGACGGGAAACACCGGGGAGCTGTTTTTT.

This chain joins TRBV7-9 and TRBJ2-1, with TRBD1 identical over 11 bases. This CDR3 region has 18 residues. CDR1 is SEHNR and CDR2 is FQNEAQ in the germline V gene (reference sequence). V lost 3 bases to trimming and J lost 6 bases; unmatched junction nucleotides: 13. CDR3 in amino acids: CASSFTISGTGGINEQFF. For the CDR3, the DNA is TGTGCCAGCAGCTTCACAATCTCCGGGACAGGGGGAATCAATGAGCAGTTCTTC.

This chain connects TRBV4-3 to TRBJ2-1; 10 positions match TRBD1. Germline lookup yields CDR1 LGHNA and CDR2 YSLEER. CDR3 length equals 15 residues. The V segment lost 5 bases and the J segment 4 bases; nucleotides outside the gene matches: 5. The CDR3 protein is CASSTGTGVYNEQFF. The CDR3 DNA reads TGCGCCAGCAGCACCGGGACAGGGGTATACAATGAGCAGTTCTTC.

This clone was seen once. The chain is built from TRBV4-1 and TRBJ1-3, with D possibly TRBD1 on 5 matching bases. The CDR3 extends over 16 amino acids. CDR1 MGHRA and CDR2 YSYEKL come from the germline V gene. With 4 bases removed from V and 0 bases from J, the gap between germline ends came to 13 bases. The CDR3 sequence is CASSRRQLSSGNTIYF. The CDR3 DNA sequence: TGCGCCAGCAGCCGAAGACAGCTAAGCTCTGGAAACACCATATATTTT.